This T cell receptor (beta chain) was sequenced in a study of blood T cell repertoires in COVID-19. Looked up from germline, CDR1 is KGHSH and CDR2 is LQKENI. V was pared by 2 bases and J by 7 bases, with 14 bases between. The CDR3 runs 14 residues. The assay was immunoSEQ multiplex PCR, and TCRdb's table has in-frame clones only and misses some. The sample consists of 100,000 to 150,000 clones, almost 90% of them appearing once. This clone was seen only once. Specimen: peripheral blood. The sequence was obtained from an older woman with COVID-19, enrolled during active disease. V is TRBV18 and J is TRBJ1-2, with D perhaps matching TRBD1 (5 bases). In DNA form, the CDR3 reads TGTGCCAGCTCACCAGGGCCAAGGGGCCCTGGCTACACCTTC. Translating it yields CASSPGPRGPGYTF.